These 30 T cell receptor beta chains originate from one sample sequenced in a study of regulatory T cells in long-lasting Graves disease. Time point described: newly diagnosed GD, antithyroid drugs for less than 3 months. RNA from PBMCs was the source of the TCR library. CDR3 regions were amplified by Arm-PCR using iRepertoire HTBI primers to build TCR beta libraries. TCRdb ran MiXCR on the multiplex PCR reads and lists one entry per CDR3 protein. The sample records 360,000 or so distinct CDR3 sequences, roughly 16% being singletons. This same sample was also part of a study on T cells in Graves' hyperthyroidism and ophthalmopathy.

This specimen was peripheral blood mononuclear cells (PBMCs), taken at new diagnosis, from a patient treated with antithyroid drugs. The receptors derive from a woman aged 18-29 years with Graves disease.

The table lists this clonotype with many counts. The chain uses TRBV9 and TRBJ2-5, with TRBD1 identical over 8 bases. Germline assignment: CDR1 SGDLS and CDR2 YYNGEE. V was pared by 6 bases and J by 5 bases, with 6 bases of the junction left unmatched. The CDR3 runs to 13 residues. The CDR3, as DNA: TGTGCCAGCACAGGACAGGGCCGGGAGACCCAGTACTTC. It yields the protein CASTGQGRETQYF.

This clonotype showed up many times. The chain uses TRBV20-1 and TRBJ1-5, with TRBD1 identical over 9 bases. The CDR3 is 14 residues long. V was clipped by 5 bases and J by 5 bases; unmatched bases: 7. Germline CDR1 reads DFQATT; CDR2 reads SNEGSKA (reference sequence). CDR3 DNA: TGCAGTGCTTCACAGGGGGCGGGCGATCAGCCCCAGCATTTT. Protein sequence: CSASQGAGDQPQHF.

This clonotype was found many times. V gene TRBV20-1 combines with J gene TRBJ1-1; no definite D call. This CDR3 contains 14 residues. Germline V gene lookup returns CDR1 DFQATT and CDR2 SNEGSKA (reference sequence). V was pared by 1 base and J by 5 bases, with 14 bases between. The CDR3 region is CSARGEGLETEAFF. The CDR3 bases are TGCAGTGCTAGAGGTGAAGGGCTGGAGACTGAAGCTTTCTTT.

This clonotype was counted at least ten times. The CDR3 here is CASSSLGGAGDEQYF. The CDR3 coding sequence is TGTGCCAGCAGTTCCCTCGGGGGGGCCGGCGACGAGCAGTACTTC. V gene TRBV6-2 or TRBV6-3 combines with J gene TRBJ2-7; 8 bases are shared with TRBD2. V lost 4 bases, J lost 5 bases, and 10 bases stayed unmatched. Germline V gene lookup returns CDR1 MNHEY and CDR2 SVGEGT. The CDR3 consists of 15 residues.

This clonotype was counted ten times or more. The CDR3 DNA reads as TGTGCCAGCAGTTTATCTGGTCCAGGAGGGAAAGAGACCCAGTACTTC. It yields the protein CASSLSGPGGKETQYF. This chain links TRBV27 with TRBJ2-5; D may be TRBD2 (6 bases). The germline V gene has CDR1 MNHEY and CDR2 SMNVEV (reference sequence). CDR3 size: 16 residues. Trimming took off 0 bases at V and 3 bases at J, with 14 bases between the two ends.

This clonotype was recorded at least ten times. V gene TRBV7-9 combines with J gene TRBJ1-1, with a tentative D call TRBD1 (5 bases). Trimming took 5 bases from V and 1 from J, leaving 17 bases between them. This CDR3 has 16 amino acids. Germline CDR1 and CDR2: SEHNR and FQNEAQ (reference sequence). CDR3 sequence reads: CASSLTGAGPNTEAFF. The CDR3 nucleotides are TGTGCCAGCAGCCTCACCGGGGCAGGTCCGAACACTGAAGCTTTCTTT.

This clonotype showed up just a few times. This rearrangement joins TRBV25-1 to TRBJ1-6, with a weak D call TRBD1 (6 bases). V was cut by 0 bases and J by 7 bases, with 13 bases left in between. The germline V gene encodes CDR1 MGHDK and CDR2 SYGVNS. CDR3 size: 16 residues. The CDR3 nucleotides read TGTGCCAGCAGTGAATATAAGGGACACCCCAATTCACCCCTCCACTTT. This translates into CASSEYKGHPNSPLHF.

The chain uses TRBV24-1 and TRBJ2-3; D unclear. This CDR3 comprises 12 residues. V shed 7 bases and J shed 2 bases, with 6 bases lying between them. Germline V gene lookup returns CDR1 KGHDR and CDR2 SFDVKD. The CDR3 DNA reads TGTGCCACCAGCCCTTACACAGATACGCAGTATTTT. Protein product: CATSPYTDTQYF.

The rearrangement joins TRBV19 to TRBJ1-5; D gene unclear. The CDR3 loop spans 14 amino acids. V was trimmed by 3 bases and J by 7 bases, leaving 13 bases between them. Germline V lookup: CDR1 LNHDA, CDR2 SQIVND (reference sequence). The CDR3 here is CASSIRGGRQPQHF. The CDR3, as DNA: TGTGCCAGTAGTATCAGAGGTGGAAGGCAGCCCCAGCATTTT.

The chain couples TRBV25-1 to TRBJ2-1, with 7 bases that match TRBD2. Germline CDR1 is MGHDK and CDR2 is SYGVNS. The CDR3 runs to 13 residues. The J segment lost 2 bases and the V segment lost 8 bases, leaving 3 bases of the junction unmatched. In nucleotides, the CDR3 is TGTGCCAGCCTCGCGGGGGCCTACAATGAGCAGTTCTTC. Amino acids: CASLAGAYNEQFF. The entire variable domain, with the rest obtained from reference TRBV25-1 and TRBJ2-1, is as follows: EADIYQTPRYLVIGTGKKITLECSQTMGHDKMYWYQQDPGMELHLIHYSYGVNSTEKGDLSSESTVSRIRTEHFPLTLESARPSHTSQYLCASLAGAYNEQFFGPGTRLTVL.

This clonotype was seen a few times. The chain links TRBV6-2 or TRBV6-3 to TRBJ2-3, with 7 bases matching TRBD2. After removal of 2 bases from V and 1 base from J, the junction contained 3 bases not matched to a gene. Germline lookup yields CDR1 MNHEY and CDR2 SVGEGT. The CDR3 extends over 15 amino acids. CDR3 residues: CASSYKRGRTDTQYF. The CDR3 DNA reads TGTGCCAGCAGTTACAAGCGGGGTCGCACAGATACGCAGTATTTT.

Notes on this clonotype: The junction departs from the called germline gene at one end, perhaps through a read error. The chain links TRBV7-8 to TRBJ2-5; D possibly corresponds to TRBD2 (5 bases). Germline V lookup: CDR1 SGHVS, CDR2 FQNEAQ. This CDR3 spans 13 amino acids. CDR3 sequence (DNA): TGTGCCAGCAGCTTAGGAGGGCTAGAGACCCGGTACTTC. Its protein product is CASSLGGLETRYF.

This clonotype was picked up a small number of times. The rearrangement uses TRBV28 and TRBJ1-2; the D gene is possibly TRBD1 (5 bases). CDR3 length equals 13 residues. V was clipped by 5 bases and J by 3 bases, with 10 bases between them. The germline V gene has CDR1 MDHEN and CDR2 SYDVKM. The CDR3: CASSAGRDYGYTF. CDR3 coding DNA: TGTGCCAGCAGTGCGGGACGTGACTATGGCTACACCTTC.

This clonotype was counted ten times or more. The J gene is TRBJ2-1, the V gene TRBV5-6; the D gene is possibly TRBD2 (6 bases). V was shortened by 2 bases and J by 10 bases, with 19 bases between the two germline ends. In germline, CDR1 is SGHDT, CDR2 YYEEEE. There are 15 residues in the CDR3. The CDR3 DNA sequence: TGTGCCAGCAGCTTTAACCGACTAGGCCTCCGGGAGCAGTTCTTC. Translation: CASSFNRLGLREQFF.

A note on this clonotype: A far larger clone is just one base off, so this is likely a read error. The CDR3, as DNA: TGTGCCAGCAGCGCGGAATACGAGCAGTACTTC. Its translation: CASSAEYEQYF. This rearrangement joins TRBV5-6 to TRBJ2-7, with unresolved D. The CDR3 covers 11 residues. The germline V and J ends were trimmed by 4 bases and 4 bases, with 6 bases remaining between them. Germline V gene lookup returns CDR1 SGHDT and CDR2 YYEEEE.

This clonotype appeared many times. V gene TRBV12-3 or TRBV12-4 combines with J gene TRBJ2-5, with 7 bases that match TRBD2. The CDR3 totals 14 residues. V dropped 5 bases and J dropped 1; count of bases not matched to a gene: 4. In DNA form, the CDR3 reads TGTGCCAGCAGTCCGGGAGGCTTCCAAGAGACCCAGTACTTC. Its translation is CASSPGGFQETQYF.

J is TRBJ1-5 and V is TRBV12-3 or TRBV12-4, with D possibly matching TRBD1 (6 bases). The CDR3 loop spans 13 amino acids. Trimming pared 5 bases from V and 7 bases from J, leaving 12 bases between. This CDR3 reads CASSNREFQPQHF. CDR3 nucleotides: TGTGCCAGCAGTAACAGGGAGTTCCAGCCCCAGCATTTT.

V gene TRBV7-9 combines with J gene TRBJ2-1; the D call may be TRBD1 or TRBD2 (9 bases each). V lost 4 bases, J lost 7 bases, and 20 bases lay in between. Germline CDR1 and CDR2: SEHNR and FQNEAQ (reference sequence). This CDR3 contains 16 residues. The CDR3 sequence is CASSSSGGTGINEQFF. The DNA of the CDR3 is TGTGCCAGCAGCTCAAGCGGGGGGACAGGGATTAATGAGCAGTTCTTC.

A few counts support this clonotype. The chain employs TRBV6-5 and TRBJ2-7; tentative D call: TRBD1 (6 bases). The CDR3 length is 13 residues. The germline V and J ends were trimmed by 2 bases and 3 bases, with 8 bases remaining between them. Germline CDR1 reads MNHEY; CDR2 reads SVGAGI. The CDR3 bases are TGTGCCAGCAGTTACAGGGGGATCTACGAGCAGTACTTC. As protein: CASSYRGIYEQYF.

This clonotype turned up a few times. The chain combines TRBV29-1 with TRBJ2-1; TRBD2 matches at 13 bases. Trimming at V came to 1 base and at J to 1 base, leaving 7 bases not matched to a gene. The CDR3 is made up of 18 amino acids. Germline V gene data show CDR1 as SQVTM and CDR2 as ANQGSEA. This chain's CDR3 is CSVEGGLAGEISYNEQFF. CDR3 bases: TGCAGCGTTGAAGGCGGACTAGCGGGAGAAATATCCTACAATGAGCAGTTCTTC.

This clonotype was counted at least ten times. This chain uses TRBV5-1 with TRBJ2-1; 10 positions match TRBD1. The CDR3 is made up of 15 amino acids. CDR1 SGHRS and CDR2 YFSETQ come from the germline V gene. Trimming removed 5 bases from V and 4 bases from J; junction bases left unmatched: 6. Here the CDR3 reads CASRSGTGAYNEQFF. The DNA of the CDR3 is TGCGCCAGCAGATCCGGGACAGGGGCATACAATGAGCAGTTCTTC.

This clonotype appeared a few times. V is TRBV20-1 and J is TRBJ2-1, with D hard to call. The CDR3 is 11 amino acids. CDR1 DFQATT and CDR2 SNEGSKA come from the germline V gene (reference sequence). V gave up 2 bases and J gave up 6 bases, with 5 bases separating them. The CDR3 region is CSARKFNEQFF. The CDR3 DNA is TGCAGTGCTAGAAAATTCAATGAGCAGTTCTTC.

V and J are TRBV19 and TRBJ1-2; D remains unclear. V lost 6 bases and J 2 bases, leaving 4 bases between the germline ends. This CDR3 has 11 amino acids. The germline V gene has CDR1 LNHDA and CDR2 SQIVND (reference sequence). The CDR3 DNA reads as TGTGCCAGTAGGAAAAACTATGGCTACACCTTC. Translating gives CASRKNYGYTF. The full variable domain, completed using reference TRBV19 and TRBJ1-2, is DGGITQSPKYLFRKEGQNVTLSCEQNLNHDAMYWYRQDPGQGLRLIYYSQIVNDFQKGDIAEGYSVSREKKESFPLTVTSAQKNPTAFYLCASRKNYGYTFGSGTRLTVV.

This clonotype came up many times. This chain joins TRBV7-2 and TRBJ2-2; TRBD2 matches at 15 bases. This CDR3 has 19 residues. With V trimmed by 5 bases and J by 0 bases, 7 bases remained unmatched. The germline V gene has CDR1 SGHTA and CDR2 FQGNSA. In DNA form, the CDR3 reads TGTGCCAGCAGCCTTGGACTAGCGGGAGGGTTCGCGAACACCGGGGAGCTGTTTTTT. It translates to CASSLGLAGGFANTGELFF.

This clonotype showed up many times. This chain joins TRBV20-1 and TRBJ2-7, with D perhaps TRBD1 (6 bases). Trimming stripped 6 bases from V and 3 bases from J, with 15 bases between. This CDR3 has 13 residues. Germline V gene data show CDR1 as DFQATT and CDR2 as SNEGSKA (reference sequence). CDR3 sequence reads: CSAEQGSGYEQYF. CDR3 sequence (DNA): TGCAGTGCCGAACAGGGTTCGGGCTACGAGCAGTACTTC.

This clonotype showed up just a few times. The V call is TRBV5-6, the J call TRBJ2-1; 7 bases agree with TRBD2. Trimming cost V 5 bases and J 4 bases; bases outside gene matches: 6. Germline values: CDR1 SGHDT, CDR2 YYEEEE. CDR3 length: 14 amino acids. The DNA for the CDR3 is TGTGCCAGCAGGGTCTGGGGGGGATACAATGAGCAGTTCTTC. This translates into CASRVWGGYNEQFF.

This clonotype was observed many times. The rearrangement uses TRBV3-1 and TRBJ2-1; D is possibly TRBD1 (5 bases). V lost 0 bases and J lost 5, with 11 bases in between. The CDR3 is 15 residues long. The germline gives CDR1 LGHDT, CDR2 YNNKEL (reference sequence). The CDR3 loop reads CASSQDPGSHNEQFF. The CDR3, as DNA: TGTGCCAGCAGCCAAGATCCAGGGTCCCACAATGAGCAGTTCTTC.

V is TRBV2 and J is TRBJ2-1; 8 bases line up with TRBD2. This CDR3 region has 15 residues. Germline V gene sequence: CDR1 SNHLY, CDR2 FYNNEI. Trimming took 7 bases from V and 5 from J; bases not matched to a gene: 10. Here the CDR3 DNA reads TGTGCCAGCAATTTCGGGAGGGATATGGACAATGAGCAGTTCTTC. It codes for CASNFGRDMDNEQFF.

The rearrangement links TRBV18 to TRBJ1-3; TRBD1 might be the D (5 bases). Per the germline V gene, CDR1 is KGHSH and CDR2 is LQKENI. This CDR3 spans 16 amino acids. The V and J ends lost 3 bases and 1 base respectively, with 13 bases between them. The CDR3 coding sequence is TGTGCCAGCTCACCCCTCAGCGGGGGGTCTGGAAACACCATATATTTT. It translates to CASSPLSGGSGNTIYF.

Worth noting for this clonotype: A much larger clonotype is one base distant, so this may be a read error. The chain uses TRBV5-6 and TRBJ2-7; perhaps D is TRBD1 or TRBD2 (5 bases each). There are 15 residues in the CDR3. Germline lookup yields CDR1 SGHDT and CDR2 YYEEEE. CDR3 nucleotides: TGTGCCAGCAGGCTCTCCGGGACGGCGTTCTACGGGCAGTACTTC. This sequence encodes CASRLSGTAFYGQYF.